The source of this T cell receptor (beta chain) is a study of blood T cells in healthy people across ages. General study results and limits: Without sorted subsets, naive and antigen-experienced compartments could not be conclusively compared.

Each donor was a healthy Caucasian individual from Russia, aged about 6 to 95. V lost 1 base, J lost 8 bases, and 12 bases lay in between. This CDR3 is 15 amino acids long. Germline V CDR1 and CDR2: SGHTA, FQGNSA. The authors ran a second PCR of roughly 7 to 11 cycles using a sample-barcoded 5' primer and a J-beta primer mix. TCRdb passed the 5' RACE reads through MiXCR, listing each CDR3 protein once. In the table there are 450,000 to 700,000 distinct CDR3 sequences, approximately 27% of which are singletons. In the case of this clonotype: Antigen specificity is unknown.

Sequencing was performed on blood. J is TRBJ1-6 and V is TRBV7-2, with D unclear. The source is a woman aged 70-85 years in good health. The CDR3 DNA is TGTGCCAGCAGCTTAGTGGTGGGAAGGGATTCACCCCTCCACTTT. Translated, it gives CASSLVVGRDSPLHF.